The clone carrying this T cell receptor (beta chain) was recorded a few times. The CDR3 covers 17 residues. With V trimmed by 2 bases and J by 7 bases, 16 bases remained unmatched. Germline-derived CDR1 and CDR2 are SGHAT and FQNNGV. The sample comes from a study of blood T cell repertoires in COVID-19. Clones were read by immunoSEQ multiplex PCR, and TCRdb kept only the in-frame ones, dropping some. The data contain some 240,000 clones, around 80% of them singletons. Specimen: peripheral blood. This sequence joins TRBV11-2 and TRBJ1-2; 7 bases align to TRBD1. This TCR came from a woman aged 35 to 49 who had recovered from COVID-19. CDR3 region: CASSLITAGGTLSGYTF. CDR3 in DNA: TGTGCCAGCAGCTTAATTACGGCAGGGGGTACCCTCTCTGGCTACACCTTC.